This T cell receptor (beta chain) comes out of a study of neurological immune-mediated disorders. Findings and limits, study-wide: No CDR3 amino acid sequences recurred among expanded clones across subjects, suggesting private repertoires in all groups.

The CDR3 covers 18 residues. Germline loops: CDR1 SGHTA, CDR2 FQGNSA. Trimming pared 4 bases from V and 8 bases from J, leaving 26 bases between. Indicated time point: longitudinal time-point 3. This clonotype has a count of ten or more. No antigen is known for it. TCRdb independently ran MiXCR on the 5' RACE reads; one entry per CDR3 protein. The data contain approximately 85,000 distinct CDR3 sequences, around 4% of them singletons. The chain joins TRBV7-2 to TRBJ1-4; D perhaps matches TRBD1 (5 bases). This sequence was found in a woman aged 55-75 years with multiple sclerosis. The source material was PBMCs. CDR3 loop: CASSSRNRDGRREEKLFF. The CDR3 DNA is TGTGCCAGCAGCTCCCGTAATCGGGACGGACGACGGGAAGAAAAACTGTTTTTT.